This TCR beta chain is from a study of blood T cell repertoires in COVID-19. The CDR3 has 16 amino acids. Looked up from germline, CDR1 is LNHDA and CDR2 is SQIVND (reference sequence). The J segment lost 5 bases and the V segment lost 4 bases, leaving 5 bases of the junction unmatched. Original analysis: The assay estimated nucleated cells by amplifying reference gene primers. Assay used: immunoSEQ multiplex PCR; TCRdb lists only in-frame clones, some missing. That table is the source of V, J and clone size, and D and trimming were worked out from the DNA. The sample has about 160,000 clones; over 70% are singletons.

This sequence joins TRBV19 and TRBJ2-3; 14 bases align to TRBD2. The material sequenced was PBMCs or T cells enriched from blood (not recorded which). This receptor was taken from a woman aged 60-75 years who had recovered from COVID-19. CDR3 sequence (DNA): TGTGCCAGTAGTAGGGGGACTAGCGGGGGAAGAGATACGCAGTATTTT. Amino acid sequence: CASSRGTSGGRDTQYF.